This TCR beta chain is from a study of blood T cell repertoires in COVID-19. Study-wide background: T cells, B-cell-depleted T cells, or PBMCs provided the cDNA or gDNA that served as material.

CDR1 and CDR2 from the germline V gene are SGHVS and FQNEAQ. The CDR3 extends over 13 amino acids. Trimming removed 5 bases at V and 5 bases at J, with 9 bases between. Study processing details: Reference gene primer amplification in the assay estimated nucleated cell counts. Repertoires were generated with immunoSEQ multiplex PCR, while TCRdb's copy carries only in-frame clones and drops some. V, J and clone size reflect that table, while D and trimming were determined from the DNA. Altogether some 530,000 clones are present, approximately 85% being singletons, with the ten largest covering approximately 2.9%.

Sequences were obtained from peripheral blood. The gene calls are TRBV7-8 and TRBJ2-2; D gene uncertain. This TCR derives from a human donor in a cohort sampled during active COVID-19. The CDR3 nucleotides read TGTGCCAGCAGCCATGTGCGGACCGGGGAGCTGTTTTTT. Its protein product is CASSHVRTGELFF.